A selection of T cell receptor beta chains follows, all from one sample in a study of blood T cell repertoires in COVID-19. Here immunoSEQ multiplex PCR was the method, and the copy in TCRdb shows in-frame clones only, minus some. The sample gives some 320,000 clones, 87% of which show up once; approximately 7.8% is in the top ten. Sequencing was carried out using peripheral blood. Receptor source: a woman aged 45-60 years who had recovered from COVID-19. CDR3s include the opening cysteine and the closing phenylalanine or tryptophan. D genes are given only for firm matches. The size of a clone is reported for some rows only, either as once, few or many, or as a class for expanded clones.

abundance	d_gene	v_gene	j_gene	CDR3aa	CDR3nt
.	TRBD1	TRBV19	TRBJ1-1	CASKGTGYIQNTEAFF	TGTGCCAGTAAGGGGACAGGGTACATCCAGAACACTGAAGCTTTCTTT
.	.	TRBV28	TRBJ2-4	CASRTASGVAKNIQYF	TGTGCCAGCAGAACTGCGTCAGGGGTAGCCAAAAACATTCAGTACTTC
.	TRBD2	TRBV24-1	TRBJ2-5	CATSDRLANWGQETQYF	TGTGCCACCAGTGACCGACTAGCTAATTGGGGCCAAGAGACCCAGTACTTC
few	.	TRBV30	TRBJ1-6	CAWKGAYNSPLHF	TGTGCCTGGAAGGGGGCCTATAATTCACCCCTCCACTTT
.	TRBD2	TRBV4-1	TRBJ2-2	CASSQASGRARGELFF	TGCGCCAGCAGCCAAGCTAGCGGGAGGGCCCGAGGGGAGCTGTTTTTT
.	TRBD1	TRBV5-5	TRBJ2-7	CASRKATGGSYEQYF	TGTGCCAGCAGAAAAGCTACAGGGGGGTCCTACGAGCAGTACTTC
.	TRBD2	TRBV10-1	TRBJ2-3	CASSASTSGGITDTQYF	TGCGCCAGCAGCGCCTCGACTAGCGGGGGAATCACAGATACGCAGTATTTT
.	TRBD2	TRBV11-2	TRBJ2-5	CASSHGTSGAGGTQYF	TGTGCCAGCAGCCATGGGACTAGCGGGGCTGGAGGGACCCAGTACTTC
few	.	TRBV19	TRBJ1-3	CASSIVGTPNSGNTIYF	TGTGCCAGTAGTATAGTGGGGACACCGAACTCTGGAAACACCATATATTTT
.	.	TRBV7-3	TRBJ2-2	CASSLDRDTGELFF	TGTGCCAGCAGCTTAGATAGAGACACCGGGGAGCTGTTTTTT
.	.	TRBV5-6	TRBJ1-2	CASSHQGAVGGYTF	TGTGCCAGCAGCCACCAAGGGGCTGTGGGTGGCTACACCTTC
.	TRBD2	TRBV4-1	TRBJ2-2	CASSPRSLAGGRAGELFF	TGCGCCAGCAGCCCTAGAAGTCTAGCGGGGGGGAGAGCCGGGGAGCTGTTTTTT
.	TRBD1	TRBV3-1/TRBV3-2	TRBJ1-1	CASSRGQVNTEAFF	TGTGCCAGCAGCCGGGGACAGGTGAACACTGAAGCTTTCTTT
.	.	TRBV6-7	TRBJ2-2	CASSYSPIPNTGELFF	TGTGCCAGCAGTTACTCTCCTATCCCCAACACCGGGGAGCTGTTTTTT
.	.	TRBV3-1/TRBV3-2	TRBJ1-2	CASRDWTQGGYTF	TGTGCCAGCAGAGACTGGACTCAAGGTGGCTACACCTTC
once	.	TRBV28	TRBJ2-5	CASSLDNQETQYF	TGTGCCAGCAGTTTAGACAACCAAGAGACCCAGTACTTC
.	.	TRBV6-5	TRBJ1-3	CASTGSGNTIYF	TGTGCCAGCACAGGCTCTGGAAACACCATATATTTT
.	.	TRBV6-4	TRBJ2-6	CASSETASGANVLTF	TGTGCCAGCAGTGAGACAGCCTCTGGGGCCAACGTCCTGACTTTC
.	TRBD1	TRBV19	TRBJ1-2	CASRDWDEGGLNYGYTF	TGTGCCAGTAGGGATTGGGATGAAGGGGGCCTTAACTATGGCTACACCTTC
.	TRBD1	TRBV28	TRBJ1-4	CASSSYPGTGEGKLFF	TGTGCCAGCAGTTCCTACCCCGGGACAGGGGAAGGAAAACTGTTTTTT